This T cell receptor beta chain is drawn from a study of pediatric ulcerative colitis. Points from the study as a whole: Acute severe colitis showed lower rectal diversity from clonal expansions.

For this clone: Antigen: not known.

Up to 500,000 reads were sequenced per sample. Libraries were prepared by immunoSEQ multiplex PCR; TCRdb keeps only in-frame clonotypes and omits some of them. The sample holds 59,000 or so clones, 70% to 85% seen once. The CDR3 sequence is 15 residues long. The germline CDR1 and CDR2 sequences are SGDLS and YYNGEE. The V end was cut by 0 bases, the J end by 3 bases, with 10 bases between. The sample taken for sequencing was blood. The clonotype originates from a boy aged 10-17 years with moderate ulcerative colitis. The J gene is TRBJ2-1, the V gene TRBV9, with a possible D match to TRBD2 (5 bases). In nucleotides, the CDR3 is TGTGCCAGCAGCGTAGTAGCGACGCACTACAATGAGCAGTTCTTC. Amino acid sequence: CASSVVATHYNEQFF. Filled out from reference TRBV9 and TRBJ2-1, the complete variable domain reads DSGVTQTPKHLITATGQRVTLRCSPRSGDLSVYWYQQSLDQGLQFLIQYYNGEERAKGNILERFSAQQFPDLHSELNLSSLELGDSALYFCASSVVATHYNEQFFGPGTRLTVL.